These 29 T cell receptor beta chains were sequenced from one sample in a study of identical twins. One entry per CDR3 protein results from TCRdb running MiXCR on the 5' RACE reads. The repertoire has 650,000 to 800,000 distinct CDR3 sequences, 8.5% to 9.5% of them found once; the top ten carry around 0.98%. These data also formed part of another study, on yellow fever vaccine responses in identical twins.

Material: PBMCs. The receptors derive from a woman aged 18-29 years in good health.

This sequence joins TRBV9 and TRBJ2-2; a weak D match, TRBD2 (5 bases). The CDR3 runs to 16 residues. Germline V gene sequence: CDR1 SGDLS, CDR2 YYNGEE. Trimming took off 3 bases at V and 4 bases at J, with 16 bases between the two ends. The CDR3 region has the DNA TGTGCCAGCAGCGGTGGGGTTCCCGAGGGCACCGGGGAGCTGTTTTTT. Its protein is CASSGGVPEGTGELFF.

V gene TRBV6-5 combines with J gene TRBJ2-7; D is unclear. The CDR3 length is 12 residues. The V and J ends lost 2 bases and 3 bases respectively, with 5 bases between them. Germline V lookup: CDR1 MNHEY, CDR2 SVGAGI. The CDR3 here is CASSYGVYEQYF. The DNA of the CDR3 is TGTGCCAGCAGTTACGGGGTCTACGAGCAGTACTTC.

V usage is TRBV11-2 and J usage is TRBJ2-2, with D possibly being TRBD1 (6 bases). Germline loops: CDR1 SGHAT, CDR2 FQNNGV. V dropped 4 bases and J dropped 0 bases, with 12 bases sitting between them. The CDR3 contains 16 residues. Here the CDR3 DNA reads TGTGCCAGCAGCTCTTACAGGGTAGCGAACACCGGGGAGCTGTTTTTT. It translates to CASSSYRVANTGELFF.

This clonotype was observed a handful of times. V is TRBV7-9 and J is TRBJ1-1; D is uncertain. The CDR3 is 13 amino acids. The germline CDR1 and CDR2 sequences are SEHNR and FQNEAQ (reference sequence). With 7 bases removed from V and 3 bases from J, the gap between germline ends came to 12 bases. CDR3 residues: CASNSWADTEAFF. The CDR3 region has the DNA TGTGCCAGCAACTCCTGGGCGGACACTGAAGCTTTCTTT. The whole variable domain, remainder taken from reference TRBV7-9 and TRBJ1-1, is DTGVSQNPRHKITKRGQNVTFRCDPISEHNRLYWYRQTLGQGPEFLTYFQNEAQLEKSRLLSDRFSAERPKGSFSTLEIQRTEQGDSAMYLCASNSWADTEAFFGQGTRLTVV.

CDR3 DNA sequence: TGTGCCAGCAGCTACGGACAGGGTTTCTACAATGAGCAGTTCTTC. This sequence encodes CASSYGQGFYNEQFF. This sequence joins TRBV7-6 and TRBJ2-1; 8 bases align to TRBD1. This CDR3 is built from 15 residues. CDR1 and CDR2 from the germline V gene are SGHVS and FNYEAQ. V shed 4 bases and J 3 bases; nucleotides not matched to a gene: 5.

For this clonotype: The junction departs from germline at one end; a sequencing error may be responsible. The rearrangement uses TRBV6-2 or TRBV6-3 and TRBJ2-5; D gene uncertain. The CDR3 contains 13 residues. Germline loops: CDR1 MNHEY, CDR2 SVGEGT. The CDR3 region is CACSPTTGETQYF. The CDR3 nucleotides read TGTGCCTGCAGCCCAACAACCGGAGAGACCCAGTACTTC.

This sequence joins TRBV15 and TRBJ1-2; TRBD1 is a possible D gene (6 bases). CDR1 is LNHNV and CDR2 is YYDKDF in the germline V gene (reference sequence). The CDR3 sequence is 16 residues long. Deletions cut 3 bases from V and 6 bases from J, with 20 bases between. The CDR3 loop reads CATSRGDLGGRDGYTF. In nucleotides, the CDR3 is TGTGCCACCAGCAGGGGAGATCTCGGGGGGCGCGATGGCTACACCTTC.

This sequence joins TRBV19 and TRBJ2-2; D is unresolved. CDR1 and CDR2 from the germline V gene are LNHDA and SQIVND (reference sequence). V was shortened by 7 bases and J by 5 bases, with 14 bases between the two germline ends. The CDR3 has 14 residues. CDR3 protein: CASIRNSATGELFF. Here the CDR3 DNA reads TGTGCCAGTATTCGGAACTCGGCGACCGGGGAGCTGTTTTTT.

The chain joins TRBV29-1 to TRBJ2-2; 8 bases align to TRBD1. After removal of 4 bases from V and 4 bases from J, the junction contained 5 bases not matched to a gene. This CDR3 comprises 14 residues. CDR1 is SQVTM, CDR2 ANQGSEA, per germline. In DNA, the CDR3 is TGCAGCGTTGGAGACAGGGGAGGCACCGGGGAGCTGTTTTTT. As protein: CSVGDRGGTGELFF.

This clonotype appeared many times. The chain recombines TRBV12-3 or TRBV12-4 with TRBJ1-1; D not resolved. The CDR3 totals 14 residues. The V and J ends lost 3 bases and 0 bases respectively, with 8 bases between them. CDR3 bases: TGTGCCAGCAGTTTGAGGACGGTGAACACTGAAGCTTTCTTT. This translates into CASSLRTVNTEAFF.

This clonotype was found a few times. The rearrangement uses TRBV7-2 and TRBJ2-5; D is perhaps TRBD1 or TRBD2 (5 bases each). The CDR3 contains 16 residues. Germline V gene lookup returns CDR1 SGHTA and CDR2 FQGNSA. Trimming shortened V by 0 bases and J by 5 bases, and 16 bases separated the two germline ends. CDR3 nucleotides: TGTGCCAGCAGCTTAGCGAGGGACCTAAGGCCGGAGACCCAGTACTTC. It codes for CASSLARDLRPETQYF. The entire variable domain, with the rest obtained from reference TRBV7-2 and TRBJ2-5, is as follows: GAGVSQSPSNKVTEKGKDVELRCDPISGHTALYWYRQSLGQGLEFLIYFQGNSAPDKSGLPSDRFSAERTGGSVSTLTIQRTQQEDSAVYLCASSLARDLRPETQYFGPGTRLLVL.

This clonotype was counted between two and nine times. The CDR3 here is CSVDGAGDRGTYEQYF. As DNA, the CDR3 is TGCAGCGTTGATGGTGCTGGAGACAGGGGGACCTACGAGCAGTACTTC. This chain joins TRBV29-1 and TRBJ2-7; the match to TRBD1 covers 9 bases. The junction had 11 bases not matched to a gene; V was cut back by 3 bases and J by 2 bases. The germline V gene has CDR1 SQVTM and CDR2 ANQGSEA. This CDR3 region has 16 residues.

There are a few counts of this clonotype. The rearrangement uses TRBV6-2 or TRBV6-3 and TRBJ1-5; a weak D match, TRBD1 (6 bases). Germline CDR1 and CDR2: MNHEY and SVGEGT. This CDR3 has 14 residues. V was cut by 4 bases and J by 7 bases, with 14 bases left in between. The CDR3 sequence: CASSSGQLGQPQHF. DNA of the CDR3: TGTGCCAGCAGTTCGGGACAATTGGGACAGCCCCAGCATTTT.

The chain has TRBV19 and TRBJ2-7; no reliable D call. Between the trimmed V and J ends, which lost 3 bases and 3 bases, there was a span of 9 bases. This CDR3 has 13 residues. The germline V gene encodes CDR1 LNHDA and CDR2 SQIVND (reference sequence). In DNA form, the CDR3 reads TGTGCCAGTAGTATCGGATCCCTCTACGAGCAGTACTTC. This sequence encodes CASSIGSLYEQYF.

This clonotype has more than one count but fewer than ten. The CDR3 loop reads CASSALGRSAIETQYF. In nucleotides, the CDR3 is TGTGCCAGCAGTGCCTTAGGAAGGAGTGCAATAGAGACCCAGTACTTC. The chain links TRBV25-1 to TRBJ2-5; unclear D gene. The V end lost 4 bases, the J end lost 4 bases, and 19 bases lay between the germline ends. The CDR3 runs 16 residues. The germline V gene encodes CDR1 MGHDK and CDR2 SYGVNS.

In this sample, this clonotype turned up many times. The V call is TRBV29-1, the J call TRBJ2-7, with TRBD2 identical over 13 bases. CDR3 length equals 15 residues. The J segment lost 0 bases and the V segment lost 4 bases, leaving 3 bases of the junction unmatched. Germline assignment: CDR1 SQVTM and CDR2 ANQGSEA. CDR3 sequence (DNA): TGCAGCGTTGTACTAGCGGGAGGGAGCTCCTACGAGCAGTACTTC. It encodes CSVVLAGGSSYEQYF.

The V and J genes are TRBV10-1 and TRBJ1-1, with D maybe TRBD1 (5 bases). Trimming took 0 bases from V and 2 from J, leaving 10 bases between them. The CDR3 covers 15 residues. In germline, CDR1 is WNHNN, CDR2 SYGVQD (reference sequence). The CDR3 reads CASSESHGGNTEAFF. CDR3 DNA: TGCGCCAGCAGTGAGTCGCACGGGGGAAACACTGAAGCTTTCTTT.

This clonotype was recorded a few times. The V call is TRBV5-1, the J call TRBJ2-7; D not resolved. Germline loops: CDR1 SGHRS, CDR2 YFSETQ. The CDR3 length is 14 residues. V was clipped by 0 bases and J by 0 bases, with 7 bases between them. The CDR3 DNA follows: TGCGCCAGCAGCTTGGAGCACAGCTCCTACGAGCAGTACTTC. Translation: CASSLEHSSYEQYF. Based on the CDR3 plus reference TRBV5-1 and TRBJ2-7, the full variable domain is KAGVTQTPRYLIKTRGQQVTLSCSPISGHRSVSWYQQTPGQGLQFLFEYFSETQRNKGNFPGRFSGRQFSNSRSEMNVSTLELGDSALYLCASSLEHSSYEQYFGPGTRLTVT.

The chain joins TRBV12-3 or TRBV12-4 to TRBJ2-7, with TRBD1 as a possible D gene (6 bases). The CDR3 consists of 15 residues. The V gene lost 6 bases and the J gene lost 1 base, with 16 bases spanning the gap. The CDR3: CASRPGSQGSYEQYF. As DNA, the CDR3 is TGTGCCAGCAGGCCTGGATCACAGGGTTCCTACGAGCAGTACTTC.

V usage is TRBV20-1 and J usage is TRBJ2-7, with no clear D. The CDR3 sequence is 13 residues long. V was pared by 7 bases and J by 0 bases, with 13 bases between. Germline assignment: CDR1 DFQATT and CDR2 SNEGSKA (reference sequence). CDR3 region: CSVGAESSYEQYF. The CDR3 coding sequence is TGCAGTGTCGGAGCCGAGAGCTCCTACGAGCAGTACTTC.

This clonotype showed up many times. CDR3 DNA sequence: TGTGCCAGCAGTGAAGGGGCGGGCTATAACACCGGGGAGCTGTTTTTT. Translating gives CASSEGAGYNTGELFF. The V and J genes are TRBV2 and TRBJ2-2; D possibly corresponds to TRBD2 (5 bases). The length of the CDR3 is 16 residues. CDR1 is SNHLY, CDR2 FYNNEI, per germline. V shed 1 base and J shed 2 bases, with 11 bases lying between them.

In its sample, this clonotype was seen a few times. The chain is built from TRBV11-2 and TRBJ2-7; D not certain. The V end was cut by 6 bases, the J end by 5 bases, with 17 bases between. CDR3 length: 14 amino acids. Germline V CDR1 and CDR2: SGHAT, FQNNGV. The CDR3 DNA sequence: TGTGCCAGCAGGGACCGGGTTACAAGCGACGAGCAGTACTTC. This gives the protein CASRDRVTSDEQYF.

The chain recombines TRBV28 with TRBJ2-2; unclear D gene. The CDR3 totals 15 residues. CDR1 and CDR2 (germline): MDHEN, SYDVKM. Trimming removed 6 bases from V and 2 bases from J, with 13 bases in between. CDR3 nucleotides: TGTGCCAGCAGAGTCGGCGATTCAAACACCGGGGAGCTGTTTTTT. Protein: CASRVGDSNTGELFF. Combining the CDR3 with reference TRBV28 and TRBJ2-2 gives the whole variable domain DVKVTQSSRYLVKRTGEKVFLECVQDMDHENMFWYRQDPGLGLRLIYFSYDVKMKEKGDIPEGYSVSREKKERFSLILESASTNQTSMYLCASRVGDSNTGELFFGEGSRLTVL.

The chain uses TRBV27 and TRBJ2-5; no definite D call. Per germline, CDR1 MNHEY and CDR2 SMNVEV (reference sequence). Deletions cut 4 bases from V and 1 base from J, with 13 bases between. This CDR3 contains 15 residues. CDR3 in amino acids: CASSSVGFGQETQYF. As DNA, the CDR3 is TGTGCCAGCAGTTCGGTGGGTTTCGGCCAAGAGACCCAGTACTTC.

This clonotype was counted between two and nine times. The chain recombines TRBV6-1 with TRBJ2-3; either TRBD1 or TRBD2 may fit D (6 bases each). The CDR3 is made up of 13 amino acids. V was cut by 2 bases and J by 9 bases, with 12 bases left in between. Germline values: CDR1 MNHNS, CDR2 SASEGT. CDR3 coding DNA: TGTGCCAGCAGTGAATCGGGGGCCCGGACGCAGTATTTT. Amino acids: CASSESGARTQYF.

This clonotype came up a few times. A junction end diverges from the germline sequence, so it may reflect a read error. The rearrangement joins TRBV4-3 to TRBJ2-3; TRBD1 matches at 7 bases. Germline values: CDR1 LGHNA, CDR2 YSLEER. This CDR3 has 18 residues. The CDR3 DNA sequence: TGCGCCGGCAGCCCCTTACCCGGGACAGATAATCCCACAGATACGCAGTATTTT. Its translation is CAGSPLPGTDNPTDTQYF.

V is TRBV29-1 and J is TRBJ1-2, with D possibly TRBD1 on 6 matching bases. V was clipped by 0 bases and J by 7 bases, with 18 bases between them. The germline V gene has CDR1 SQVTM and CDR2 ANQGSEA. This CDR3 region has 15 residues. The CDR3 protein is CSVEDPPPGERGYTF. CDR3 bases: TGCAGCGTTGAAGATCCGCCCCCAGGGGAACGTGGCTACACCTTC.

This clonotype was detected many times. The chain carries TRBV12-3 or TRBV12-4 and TRBJ2-1, with TRBD1 as a possible D gene (6 bases). The V and J ends lost 6 bases and 9 bases respectively, with 12 bases between them. The CDR3 has 12 amino acids. The CDR3 sequence: CASSYRVGEQFF. The CDR3 DNA reads TGTGCCAGCAGCTACAGGGTTGGTGAGCAGTTCTTC.

This clonotype was counted only a few times. The rearrangement links TRBV7-8 to TRBJ2-1; D may be TRBD1 (7 bases). This CDR3 region has 13 residues. CDR1 and CDR2 from the germline V gene are SGHVS and FQNEAQ. Trimming took off 1 base at V and 12 bases at J, with 13 bases between the two ends. CDR3 DNA sequence: TGTGCCAGCAGCTTAGGGACAGGAGGGGCGCAGTTCTTC. It specifies CASSLGTGGAQFF.